This T cell receptor (beta chain) comes out of a study of T cell repertoires in ileal Crohn's disease. Study-wide results and caveats: High-frequency clones were more common in sorted CD8 than CD4 cells. All patients with clonality above 26.8% had endoscopic recurrence.

Clones were read by immunoSEQ multiplex PCR, and TCRdb kept only the in-frame ones, dropping some. Of around 8,600 clones listed, roughly 72% are singletons. As for this clone: Its target is unknown.

The J segment lost 6 bases and the V segment lost 4 bases, leaving 6 bases of the junction unmatched. The CDR3 covers 13 residues. Germline loops: CDR1 SGDLS, CDR2 YYNGEE. The rearrangement joins TRBV9 to TRBJ1-2; 7 bases align to TRBD1. This clonotype was sampled from an adult with Crohn's disease. Specimen: ileal tissue. The CDR3 nucleotides read TGTGCCAGCAGCCACCAGGGGGAAAATGGCTACACCTTC. Translated: CASSHQGENGYTF.